The entry below gives a single T cell receptor beta chain sequence along with its context. The antigen remains unidentified. This sample is part of a study of CD8+ T cells in alopecia areata. Whole-study results and caveats: Alopecia totalis/universalis scalp especially showed more expanded CD8+ clones than normal scalp.

Isolated RNA was reverse transcribed into cDNA used as the sequencing template. TCRdb keeps only in-frame clones here, not all; method: immunoSEQ multiplex PCR. The data contain about 98,000 clones, roughly 47% of them singletons. The CDR3 sequence is 15 residues long. J was trimmed by 14 bases and V by 3 bases; bases with no gene match: 16. The germline CDR1 and CDR2 sequences are GTSNPN and SVGIG (reference sequence). Sequencing was carried out using CD4+ T cells sorted from blood. The chain combines TRBV30 with TRBJ1-6, with 7 bases aligning to TRBD1. The sequence was collected from a human donor with alopecia areata. CDR3 sequence reads: CAWRGDRRQGAALHF. The DNA of the CDR3 is TGTGCCTGGAGGGGAGACCGAAGACAGGGAGCAGCCCTCCACTTT.